The 21 T cell receptor beta chains below come from one sample, sequenced in a study of blood T cell repertoires in COVID-19. The repertoire was sequenced with immunoSEQ multiplex PCR; TCRdb's copy has only in-frame clones and lacks some. The sample yields about 260,000 clones, around 93% seen once. Sequencing was performed on PBMCs or T cells enriched from blood (not recorded which). All receptors come from a man aged 40-50 years who had been exposed to COVID-19.

This clone showed up just a few times. The chain has TRBV23-1 and TRBJ2-1; D remains unclear. TRBV23-1 is an ORF, with its function uncertain. The CDR3 is made up of 16 amino acids. The germline V and J ends were trimmed by 0 bases and 0 bases, with 9 bases remaining between them. The CDR3 here is CASSQSFESSYNEQFF. The CDR3 nucleotides read TGCGCCAGCAGTCAATCGTTCGAGAGCTCCTACAATGAGCAGTTCTTC.

This chain connects TRBV11-3 to TRBJ2-5; 13 bases fit TRBD2. Looked up from germline, CDR1 is SGHNT and CDR2 is YENEEA. The V segment lost 5 bases and the J segment 7 bases; nucleotides outside the gene matches: 10. CDR3 length: 16 residues. The CDR3 region is CASSRGLAGVYGTQYF. In DNA form, the CDR3 reads TGTGCCAGCAGCCGAGGACTAGCGGGAGTCTATGGGACCCAGTACTTC.

This chain joins TRBV5-6 and TRBJ2-3, with 7 bases aligning to TRBD1. Germline-derived CDR1 and CDR2 are SGHDT and YYEEEE. This CDR3 spans 15 amino acids. V shed 0 bases and J 4 bases; nucleotides not matched to a gene: 5. The CDR3: CASSLVMQGADTQYF. The CDR3 DNA is TGTGCCAGCAGCTTGGTGATGCAGGGGGCAGATACGCAGTATTTT.

The chain carries TRBV4-1 and TRBJ1-2; TRBD1 agrees at 7 bases. CDR1 is MGHRA and CDR2 is YSYEKL in the germline V gene. This CDR3 region has 14 residues. The ends lost 1 base at V and 6 bases at J; junction bases unmatched: 5. Here the CDR3 reads CASSQVQGVHGYTF. The CDR3 DNA is TGCGCCAGCAGCCAAGTCCAGGGGGTCCATGGCTACACCTTC.

V usage is TRBV7-9 and J usage is TRBJ1-1; D is uncertain. Trimming removed 5 bases at V and 8 bases at J, with 12 bases between. Germline values: CDR1 SEHNR, CDR2 FQNEAQ (reference sequence). This CDR3 has 12 residues. CDR3 sequence (DNA): TGTGCCAGCAGCCAAGACACTGCAGAAGCTTTCTTT. Translating it yields CASSQDTAEAFF.

This chain joins TRBV7-9 and TRBJ2-1; D possibly corresponds to TRBD2 (6 bases). V was trimmed by 5 bases and J by 8 bases, leaving 10 bases between them. Germline V gene lookup returns CDR1 SEHNR and CDR2 FQNEAQ (reference sequence). This CDR3 contains 12 residues. CDR3 region: CASSGTGDEQFF. CDR3 nucleotide sequence: TGTGCCAGCAGCGGGACGGGGGATGAGCAGTTCTTC.

The chain carries TRBV9 and TRBJ1-1, with 7 bases identical to TRBD1. With V trimmed by 5 bases and J by 1 base, 2 bases remained unmatched. Germline V lookup: CDR1 SGDLS, CDR2 YYNGEE. The CDR3 length is 13 residues. CDR3 bases: TGTGCCAGCAGAGGGACAGCGAACACTGAAGCTTTCTTT. Its protein product is CASRGTANTEAFF.

The CDR3 nucleotides read TGTGCCTGGAGTGTAGCACCTAACTATGGCTACACCTTC. It yields the protein CAWSVAPNYGYTF. This sequence joins TRBV30 and TRBJ1-2; D is uncertain. Germline V CDR1 and CDR2: GTSNPN, SVGIG (reference sequence). Trimming took 0 bases from V and 0 from J, leaving 5 bases between them. This CDR3 region has 13 residues.

The V and J genes are TRBV27 and TRBJ1-1; 10 nucleotides agree with TRBD1. V dropped 8 bases and J dropped 6; count of bases not matched to a gene: 12. The germline V gene encodes CDR1 MNHEY and CDR2 SMNVEV (reference sequence). CDR3 size: 15 residues. CDR3 DNA sequence: TGTGCCAGCTCAAAACCGGGACAGGGGACCCCTGAAGCTTTCTTT. Amino acids: CASSKPGQGTPEAFF.

CDR3 sequence reads: CASSPPSRPTDTQYF. CDR3 DNA sequence: TGTGCCAGCTCACCCCCGTCGCGGCCCACAGATACGCAGTATTTT. The chain joins TRBV18 to TRBJ2-3, with D uncertain. Germline V gene lookup returns CDR1 KGHSH and CDR2 LQKENI. The CDR3 spans 15 residues. Trimming shortened V by 3 bases and J by 2 bases, and 12 bases separated the two germline ends.

The rearrangement uses TRBV19 and TRBJ2-7; 7 bases align to TRBD2. V lost 5 bases and J lost 3; bases outside the gene matches: 7. Germline V lookup: CDR1 LNHDA, CDR2 SQIVND (reference sequence). This CDR3 is built from 14 residues. Written as DNA, the CDR3 is TGTGCCAGTAGTCGACGAAAGCGGGACTACGAGCAGTACTTC. This encodes CASSRRKRDYEQYF.

The chain recombines TRBV5-1 with TRBJ1-4; D gene ambiguous. The V end was cut by 4 bases, the J end by 0 bases, with 13 bases between. CDR1 is SGHRS, CDR2 YFSETQ, per germline. The CDR3 length is 16 residues. The chain's CDR3 is CASSPSGPATNEKLFF. The CDR3 DNA is TGCGCCAGCAGCCCCAGCGGACCCGCAACTAATGAAAAACTGTTTTTT.

The CDR3 here is CASSAWASRSEETQYF. DNA of the CDR3: TGTGCCAGCAGCGCCTGGGCTAGCCGTAGCGAAGAGACCCAGTACTTC. The chain uses TRBV9 and TRBJ2-5; possibly TRBD2 for D (5 bases). The CDR3 is 16 residues long. The germline gives CDR1 SGDLS, CDR2 YYNGEE. Trimming took 3 bases from V and 3 from J, leaving 18 bases between them. Looking up the rest from reference TRBV9 and TRBJ2-5 gives the full variable domain: DSGVTQTPKHLITATGQRVTLRCSPRSGDLSVYWYQQSLDQGLQFLIQYYNGEERAKGNILERFSAQQFPDLHSELNLSSLELGDSALYFCASSAWASRSEETQYFGPGTRLLVL.

The chain employs TRBV6-6 and TRBJ2-7; maybe TRBD1 (5 bases). V was pared by 4 bases and J by 0 bases, with 13 bases between. Per the germline V gene, CDR1 is MNHNY and CDR2 is SVGAGI (reference sequence). The CDR3 totals 15 residues. CDR3 in DNA: TGTGCCAGCAGTTTTACTATCCAGGGCTCCTACGAGCAGTACTTC. Its protein product is CASSFTIQGSYEQYF.

V gene TRBV12-3 or TRBV12-4 combines with J gene TRBJ2-7, with D uncertain. Trimming left V 3 bases short and J 8 bases short, with 14 bases between. This CDR3 comprises 13 residues. The CDR3 reads CASSFNGEPKQYF. The CDR3 DNA sequence: TGTGCCAGCAGTTTTAACGGAGAGCCAAAGCAGTACTTC.

The gene calls are TRBV19 and TRBJ1-1; 11 positions agree with TRBD1. The germline V gene has CDR1 LNHDA and CDR2 SQIVND (reference sequence). The CDR3 is made up of 16 amino acids. With 3 bases clipped from V and 3 bases from J, the junction kept 6 bases outside the gene matches. The CDR3 sequence: CASSIGTGGWDTEAFF. The CDR3 nucleotides are TGTGCCAGTAGTATCGGGACAGGGGGTTGGGACACTGAAGCTTTCTTT. The variable domain in full, completed from reference TRBV19 and TRBJ1-1, reads DGGITQSPKYLFRKEGQNVTLSCEQNLNHDAMYWYRQDPGQGLRLIYYSQIVNDFQKGDIAEGYSVSREKKESFPLTVTSAQKNPTAFYLCASSIGTGGWDTEAFFGQGTRLTVV.

The chain has TRBV12-3 or TRBV12-4 and TRBJ2-1; 9 nucleotides align to TRBD1. V shed 7 bases and J 9 bases; nucleotides not matched to a gene: 4. This CDR3 is 12 amino acids long. CDR3 in amino acids: CASTGTGIEQFF. CDR3 coding DNA: TGTGCCAGCACCGGGACAGGGATTGAGCAGTTCTTC.

This chain uses TRBV19 with TRBJ1-5, with D possibly TRBD1 on 5 matching bases. The V and J ends lost 1 base and 1 base respectively, with 8 bases between them. The CDR3 sequence is 15 residues long. Per germline, CDR1 LNHDA and CDR2 SQIVND (reference sequence). CDR3 coding DNA: TGTGCCAGTAGTATAGCGGGGGGGAGCAATCAGCCCCAGCATTTT. It codes for CASSIAGGSNQPQHF.

The chain is built from TRBV30 and TRBJ2-5, with TRBD1 matching over 9 bases. The trim removed 5 bases at V and 4 bases at J, leaving 14 bases unmatched. Germline V gene data show CDR1 as GTSNPN and CDR2 as SVGIG (reference sequence). The CDR3 sequence is 16 residues long. CDR3 bases: TGTGCCTGGTCCCCTCCCCGACAGGGGGTTAGAGAGACCCAGTACTTC. It specifies CAWSPPRQGVRETQYF.

This clone showed up just once. The V gene is TRBV19, the J gene TRBJ1-1; TRBD1 matches 8 bases. The CDR3 loop spans 15 amino acids. Germline V CDR1 and CDR2: LNHDA, SQIVND (reference sequence). V shed 11 bases, J shed 1 base, and the junction held 12 bases outside the gene matches. CDR3 in amino acids: CASVDRVYGNTEAFF. For the CDR3, the DNA is TGTGCCTCCGTGGACAGGGTTTACGGGAACACTGAAGCTTTCTTT. Full variable domain (outside the CDR3, taken from reference TRBV19 and TRBJ1-1): DGGITQSPKYLFRKEGQNVTLSCEQNLNHDAMYWYRQDPGQGLRLIYYSQIVNDFQKGDIAEGYSVSREKKESFPLTVTSAQKNPTAFYLCASVDRVYGNTEAFFGQGTRLTVV.

This clone has just one count. This chain uses TRBV27 with TRBJ2-3; D may be TRBD2 (5 bases). CDR1 and CDR2 (germline): MNHEY, SMNVEV (reference sequence). V gave up 2 bases and J gave up 2 bases, with 11 bases separating them. The CDR3 extends over 15 amino acids. CDR3 bases: TGTGCCAGCAGTTTAGCTAAGACTACCACAGATACGCAGTATTTT. Encoded protein: CASSLAKTTTDTQYF.